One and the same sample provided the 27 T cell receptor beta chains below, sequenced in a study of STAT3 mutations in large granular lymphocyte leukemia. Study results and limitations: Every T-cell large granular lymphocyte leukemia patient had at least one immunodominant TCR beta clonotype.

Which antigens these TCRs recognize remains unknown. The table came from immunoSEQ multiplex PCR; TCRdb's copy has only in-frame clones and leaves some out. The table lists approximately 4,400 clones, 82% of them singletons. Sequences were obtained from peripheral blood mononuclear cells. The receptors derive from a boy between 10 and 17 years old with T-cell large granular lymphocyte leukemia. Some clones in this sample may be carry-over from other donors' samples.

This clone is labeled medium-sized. Here the CDR3 reads CASRETGGLYEQYF. In DNA form, the CDR3 reads TGTGCCAGCAGGGAGACAGGGGGCCTGTACGAGCAGTACTTC. The genes are TRBV5-6 and TRBJ2-7; 10 nucleotides agree with TRBD1. With 5 bases clipped from V and 4 bases from J, the junction kept 6 bases outside the gene matches. The V gene's germline CDR1 is SGHDT and CDR2 YYEEEE. This CDR3 has 14 residues.

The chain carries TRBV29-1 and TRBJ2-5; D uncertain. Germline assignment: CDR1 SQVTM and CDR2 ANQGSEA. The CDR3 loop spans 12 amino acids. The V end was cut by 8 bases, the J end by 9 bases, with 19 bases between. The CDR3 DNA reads TGCAGCACGCAGGATGGATGGAGACCCCAGTACTTC. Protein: CSTQDGWRPQYF.

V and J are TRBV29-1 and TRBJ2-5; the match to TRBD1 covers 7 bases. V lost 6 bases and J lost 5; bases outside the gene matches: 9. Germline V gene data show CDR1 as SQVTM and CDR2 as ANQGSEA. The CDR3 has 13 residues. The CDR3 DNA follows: TGCAGCGTCTCGACAGGGTTAATGGAGACCCAGTACTTC. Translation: CSVSTGLMETQYF.

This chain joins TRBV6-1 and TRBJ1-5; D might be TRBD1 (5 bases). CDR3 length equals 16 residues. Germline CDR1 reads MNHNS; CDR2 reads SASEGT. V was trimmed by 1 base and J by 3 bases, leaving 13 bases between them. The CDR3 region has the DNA TGTGCCAGCAGTGAAGGCACAGGCCTCGTCAATCAGCCCCAGCATTTT. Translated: CASSEGTGLVNQPQHF.

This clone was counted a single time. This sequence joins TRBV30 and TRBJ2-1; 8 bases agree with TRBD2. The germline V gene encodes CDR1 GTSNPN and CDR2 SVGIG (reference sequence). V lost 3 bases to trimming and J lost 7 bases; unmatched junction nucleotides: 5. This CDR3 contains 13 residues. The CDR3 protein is CAWRLAGRNEQFF. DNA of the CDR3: TGTGCCTGGAGGCTAGCGGGTCGTAATGAGCAGTTCTTC.

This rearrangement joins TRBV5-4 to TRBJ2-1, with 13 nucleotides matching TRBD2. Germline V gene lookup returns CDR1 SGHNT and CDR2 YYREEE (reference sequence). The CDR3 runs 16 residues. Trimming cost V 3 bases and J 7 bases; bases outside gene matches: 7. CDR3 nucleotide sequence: TGTGCCAGCAGCTCCTGGACTAGCGGGAGAGGGAATGAGCAGTTCTTC. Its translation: CASSSWTSGRGNEQFF. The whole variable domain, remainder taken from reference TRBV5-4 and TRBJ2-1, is ETGVTQSPTHLIKTRGQQVTLRCSSQSGHNTVSWYQQALGQGPQFIFQYYREEENGRGNFPPRFSGLQFPNYSSELNVNALELDDSALYLCASSSWTSGRGNEQFFGPGTRLTVL.

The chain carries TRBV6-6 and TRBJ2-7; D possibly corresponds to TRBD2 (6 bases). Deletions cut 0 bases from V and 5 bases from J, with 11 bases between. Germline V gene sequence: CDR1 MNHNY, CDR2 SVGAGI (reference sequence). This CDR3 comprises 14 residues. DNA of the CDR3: TGTGCCAGCAGTTACTCGCGGGGATGGGACGAGCAGTACTTC. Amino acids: CASSYSRGWDEQYF.

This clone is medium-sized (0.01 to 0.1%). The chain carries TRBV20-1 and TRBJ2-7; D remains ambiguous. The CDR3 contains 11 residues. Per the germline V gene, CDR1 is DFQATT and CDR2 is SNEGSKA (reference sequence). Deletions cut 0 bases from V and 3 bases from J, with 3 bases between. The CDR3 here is CSARDNYEQYF. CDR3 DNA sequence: TGCAGTGCTAGAGACAACTACGAGCAGTACTTC.

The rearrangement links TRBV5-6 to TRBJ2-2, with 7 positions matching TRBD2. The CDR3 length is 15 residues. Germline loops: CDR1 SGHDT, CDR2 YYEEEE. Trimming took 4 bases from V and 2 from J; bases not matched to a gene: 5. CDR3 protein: CASSPGGPNTGELFF. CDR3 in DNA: TGTGCCAGCAGCCCGGGGGGTCCAAACACCGGGGAGCTGTTTTTT.

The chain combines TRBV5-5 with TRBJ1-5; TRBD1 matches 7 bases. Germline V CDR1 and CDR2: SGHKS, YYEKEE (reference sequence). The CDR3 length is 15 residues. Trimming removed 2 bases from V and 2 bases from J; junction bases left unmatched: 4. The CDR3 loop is CASSLGGIGNQPQHF. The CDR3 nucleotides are TGTGCCAGCAGCTTAGGGGGCATTGGCAATCAGCCCCAGCATTTT.

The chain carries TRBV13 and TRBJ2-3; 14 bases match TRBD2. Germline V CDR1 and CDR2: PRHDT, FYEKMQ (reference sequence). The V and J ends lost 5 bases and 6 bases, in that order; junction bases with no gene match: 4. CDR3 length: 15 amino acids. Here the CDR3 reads CASSSRTSGRDTQYF. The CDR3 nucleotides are TGTGCCAGCAGCAGCCGGACTAGCGGGAGGGATACGCAGTATTTT. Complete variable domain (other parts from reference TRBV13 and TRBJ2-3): AAGVIQSPRHLIKEKRETATLKCYPIPRHDTVYWYQQGPGQDPQFLISFYEKMQSDKGSIPDRFSAQQFSDYHSELNMSSLELGDSALYFCASSSRTSGRDTQYFGPGTRLTVL.

The DNA for the CDR3 is TGCGCCAGCAGGTATCCGGGACAGGGCATTGAGCAGTTCTTC. Translating it yields CASRYPGQGIEQFF. V is TRBV5-1 and J is TRBJ2-1, with 9 nucleotides matching TRBD1. The CDR3 is 14 residues long. Germline CDR1 SGHRS, CDR2 YFSETQ. The J segment lost 9 bases and the V segment lost 5 bases, leaving 9 bases of the junction unmatched. Full variable domain (rest looked up from reference TRBV5-1 and TRBJ2-1): KAGVTQTPRYLIKTRGQQVTLSCSPISGHRSVSWYQQTPGQGLQFLFEYFSETQRNKGNFPGRFSGRQFSNSRSEMNVSTLELGDSALYLCASRYPGQGIEQFFGPGTRLTVL.

DNA for the CDR3: TGCGCCAGCAGTTCAGGGTTCACTGAAGCTTTCTTT. Its protein is CASSSGFTEAFF. This sequence joins TRBV5-1 and TRBJ1-1; a possible D gene is TRBD1 (5 bases). CDR1 and CDR2 (germline): SGHRS, YFSETQ. The V end lost 5 bases, the J end lost 4 bases, and 9 bases lay between the germline ends. This CDR3 region has 12 residues.

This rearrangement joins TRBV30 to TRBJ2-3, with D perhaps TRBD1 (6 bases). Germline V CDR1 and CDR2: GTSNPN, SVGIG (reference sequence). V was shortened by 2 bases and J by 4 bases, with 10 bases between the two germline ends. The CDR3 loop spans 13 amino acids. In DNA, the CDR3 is TGTGCCTGGAGTCTAGGGACACCAGATACGCAGTATTTT. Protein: CAWSLGTPDTQYF. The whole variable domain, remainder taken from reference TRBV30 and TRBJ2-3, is SQTIHQWPATLVQPVGSPLSLECTVEGTSNPNLYWYRQAAGRGLQLLFYSVGIGQISSEVPQNLSASRPQDRQFILSSKKLLLSDSGFYLCAWSLGTPDTQYFGPGTRLTVL.

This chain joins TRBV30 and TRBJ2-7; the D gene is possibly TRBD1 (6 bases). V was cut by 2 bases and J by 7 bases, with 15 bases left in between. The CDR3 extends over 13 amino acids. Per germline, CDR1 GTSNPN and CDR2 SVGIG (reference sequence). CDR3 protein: CAWSTYRAREQYF. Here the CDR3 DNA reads TGTGCCTGGAGTACTTACAGGGCTCGGGAGCAGTACTTC.

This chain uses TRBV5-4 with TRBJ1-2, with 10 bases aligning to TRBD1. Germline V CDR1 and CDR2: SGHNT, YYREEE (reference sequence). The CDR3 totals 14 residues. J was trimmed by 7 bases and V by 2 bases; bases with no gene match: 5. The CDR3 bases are TGTGCCAGCAGCTTCCTGGGACAGGGGATTGGCTACACCTTC. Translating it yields CASSFLGQGIGYTF.

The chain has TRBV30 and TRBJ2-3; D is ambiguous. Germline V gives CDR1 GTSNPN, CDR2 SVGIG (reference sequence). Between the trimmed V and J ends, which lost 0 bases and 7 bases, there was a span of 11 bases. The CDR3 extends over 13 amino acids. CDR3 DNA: TGTGCCTGGAGTGTAGGTCTTGGAAATACGCAGTATTTT. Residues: CAWSVGLGNTQYF.

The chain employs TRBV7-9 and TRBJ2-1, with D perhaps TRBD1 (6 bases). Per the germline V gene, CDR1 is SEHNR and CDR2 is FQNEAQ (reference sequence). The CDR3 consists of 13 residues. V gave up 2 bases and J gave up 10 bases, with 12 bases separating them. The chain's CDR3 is CASSLTGQLEQFF. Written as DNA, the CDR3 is TGTGCCAGCAGCTTAACCGGACAGCTAGAGCAGTTCTTC.

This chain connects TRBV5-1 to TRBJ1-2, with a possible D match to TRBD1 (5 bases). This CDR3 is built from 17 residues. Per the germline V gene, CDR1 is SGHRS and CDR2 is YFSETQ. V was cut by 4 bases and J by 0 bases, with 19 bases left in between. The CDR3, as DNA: TGCGCCAGCAGCGTTACAGGACAAGAGGTTTCTAACTATGGCTACACCTTC. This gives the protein CASSVTGQEVSNYGYTF.

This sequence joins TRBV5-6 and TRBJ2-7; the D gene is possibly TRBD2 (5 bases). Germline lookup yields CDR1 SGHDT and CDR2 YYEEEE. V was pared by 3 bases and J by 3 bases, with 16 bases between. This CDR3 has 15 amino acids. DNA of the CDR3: TGTGCCAGCAGCTGGCGGGTCGCGGGCCTCTACGAGCAGTACTTC. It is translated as CASSWRVAGLYEQYF.

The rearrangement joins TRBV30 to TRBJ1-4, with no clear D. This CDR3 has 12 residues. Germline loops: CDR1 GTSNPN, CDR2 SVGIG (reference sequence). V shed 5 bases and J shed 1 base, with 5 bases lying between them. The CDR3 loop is CAWGITNEKLFF. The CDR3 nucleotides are TGTGCCTGGGGGATAACTAATGAAAAACTGTTTTTT.

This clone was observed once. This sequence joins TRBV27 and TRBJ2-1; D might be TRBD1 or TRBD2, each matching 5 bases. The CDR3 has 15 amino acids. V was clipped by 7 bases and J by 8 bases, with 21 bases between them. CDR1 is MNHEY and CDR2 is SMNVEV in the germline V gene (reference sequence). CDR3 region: CASILRDPLGYEQFF. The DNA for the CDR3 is TGTGCCAGCATTCTCCGGGACCCCCTGGGCTATGAGCAGTTCTTC.

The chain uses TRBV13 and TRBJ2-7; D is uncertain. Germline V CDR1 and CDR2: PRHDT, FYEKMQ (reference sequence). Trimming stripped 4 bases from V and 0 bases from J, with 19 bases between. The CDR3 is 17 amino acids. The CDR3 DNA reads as TGTGCCAGCAGCTCCAGAATAGAGACGAGTAGCTCCTACGAGCAGTACTTC. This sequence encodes CASSSRIETSSSYEQYF.

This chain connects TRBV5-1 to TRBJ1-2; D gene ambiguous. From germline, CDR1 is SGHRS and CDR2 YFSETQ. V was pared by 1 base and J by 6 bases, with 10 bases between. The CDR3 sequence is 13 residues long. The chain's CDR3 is CASSLYSPNGYTF. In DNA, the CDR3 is TGCGCCAGCAGCTTGTACAGTCCCAATGGCTACACCTTC.

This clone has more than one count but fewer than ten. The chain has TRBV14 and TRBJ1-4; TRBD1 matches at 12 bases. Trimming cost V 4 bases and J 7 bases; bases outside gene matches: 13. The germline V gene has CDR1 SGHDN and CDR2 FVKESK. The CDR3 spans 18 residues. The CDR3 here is CASSRALGQGAQGEKLFF. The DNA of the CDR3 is TGTGCCAGCAGCCGGGCGCTGGGACAGGGGGCGCAAGGTGAAAAACTGTTTTTT.

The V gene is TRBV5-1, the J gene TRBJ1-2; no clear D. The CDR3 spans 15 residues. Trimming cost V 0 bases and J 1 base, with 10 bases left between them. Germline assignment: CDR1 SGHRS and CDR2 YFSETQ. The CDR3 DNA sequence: TGCGCCAGCAGCTTGGTCGGTGGAGTTAACTATGGCTACACCTTC. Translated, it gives CASSLVGGVNYGYTF.

Here the CDR3 DNA reads TGTGCCTGGAGCGAGGGTCCTGAAGCTTTCTTT. It codes for CAWSEGPEAFF. The V call is TRBV30, the J call TRBJ1-1; D ambiguous. The CDR3 length is 11 residues. The germline gives CDR1 GTSNPN, CDR2 SVGIG (reference sequence). Between the trimmed V and J ends, which lost 3 bases and 6 bases, there was a span of 8 bases.